These 8 T cell receptor beta chains share one sample of origin, sequenced in a study of a mutant IDH1 vaccine in newly diagnosed glioma. These receptors' targets are unknown. The protocol was immunoSEQ multiplex PCR, while the TCRdb copy is restricted to in-frame clones and leaves out a portion. Among roughly 30,000 clones, about four fifths were seen once, and the ten largest hold roughly 22%. The time point here: week 5, during vaccination. Vaccination used 300 ug of mutant IDH1 20-mer peptide per dose, with topical imiquimod. Material: PBMCs, obtained from a glioma patient whose treatment included an IDH1 peptide vaccine. The receptors stem from a man aged 25 to 40 with glioma.

This chain links TRBV25-1 with TRBJ2-2; D ambiguous. The CDR3 has 13 residues. In germline, CDR1 is MGHDK, CDR2 SYGVNS. Trimming removed 6 bases from V and 7 bases from J, with 12 bases in between. The CDR3 DNA is TGTGCCAGCAGCGGCCCCGGCCGCGGGGAGCTGTTTTTT. It translates to CASSGPGRGELFF.

The V call is TRBV7-2, the J call TRBJ2-6; D possibly uses TRBD1 or TRBD2 (5 bases each). CDR1 is SGHTA, CDR2 FQGNSA, per germline. Trimming removed 4 bases at V and 4 bases at J, with 17 bases between. This CDR3 region has 17 residues. In DNA form, the CDR3 reads TGTGCCAGCAGCTCCCGGGACGCCCCACCCGGGGCCAACGTCCTGACTTTC. Amino acid sequence: CASSSRDAPPGANVLTF.

This rearrangement joins TRBV11-2 to TRBJ2-7; tentatively, D is TRBD2 (5 bases). The CDR3 has 18 residues. The germline CDR1 and CDR2 sequences are SGHAT and FQNNGV. With 5 bases removed from V and 2 bases from J, the gap between germline ends came to 25 bases. The CDR3 DNA reads as TGTGCCAGCAGCCGAACCCAGGCGGCAAACTGGGAGACCTACGAGCAGTACTTC. This translates into CASSRTQAANWETYEQYF.

The gene calls are TRBV5-1 and TRBJ2-2; maybe TRBD1 (6 bases). Germline V gives CDR1 SGHRS, CDR2 YFSETQ. The V gene lost 5 bases and the J gene lost 1 base, with 12 bases spanning the gap. The CDR3 is made up of 15 amino acids. The CDR3 nucleotides are TGCGCCAGCAGAACCGGGACATTGAACACCGGGGAGCTGTTTTTT. Its translation: CASRTGTLNTGELFF.

This clone came up once. The rearrangement links TRBV15 to TRBJ2-7, with D perhaps matching TRBD1 or TRBD2 (5 bases each). This CDR3 is 16 amino acids long. Germline CDR1 is LNHNV and CDR2 is YYDKDF (reference sequence). V lost 5 bases and J lost 0, with 17 bases in between. The CDR3 DNA reads TGTGCCACCAGCGCTGACCGGGACCTCGGCTCCTACGAGCAGTACTTC. Its protein product is CATSADRDLGSYEQYF.

To note about this clone: One end of the junction is discordant with germline, which a read error may explain. The CDR3 sequence: CASSIEPIAVPSTF. In DNA form, the CDR3 reads TGTGCCAGTAGTATAGAGCCAATAGCGGTACCCTCCACCTTC. This sequence joins TRBV19 and TRBJ2-7, with D possibly being TRBD2 (6 bases). There are 14 residues in the CDR3. Germline assignment: CDR1 LNHDA and CDR2 SQIVND (reference sequence).

The V call is TRBV30, the J call TRBJ2-4, with D possibly TRBD2 on 6 matching bases. Germline V gene data show CDR1 as GTSNPN and CDR2 as SVGIG (reference sequence). V lost 0 bases and J 5 bases, leaving 11 bases between the germline ends. The CDR3 runs to 14 residues. The CDR3 coding sequence is TGTGCCTGGAGTGTTGGAGGGGAGGAAAACATTCAGTACTTC. Translated: CAWSVGGEENIQYF.

The V call is TRBV2, the J call TRBJ1-5; 9 positions match TRBD1. This CDR3 has 13 residues. J lost 7 bases, V lost 6 bases, and 4 bases had no gene match. Germline assignment: CDR1 SNHLY and CDR2 FYNNEI. CDR3 protein: CASSWDREQPQHF. DNA for the CDR3: TGTGCCAGCAGCTGGGACAGGGAGCAGCCCCAGCATTTT.